The 3 T cell receptor beta chains in this list originate from one sample, sequenced in a study of shared clonotypes between healthy human individuals. Method: immunoSEQ multiplex PCR; TCRdb's copy keeps in-frame clones and lacks some. The data contain 2 million to 2.5 million clones, 85% to 95% of them seen just once; the ten biggest clones take up approximately 0.39%. Specimen: naive CD4+ T cells from PBMCs. Subset indicated: CD45RA+ positively selected. Receptor source: a man between 18 and 29 years old in good health. Some clones in this sample may be carry-over from other donors' samples.

The chain recombines TRBV5-5 with TRBJ2-7, with 14 positions matching TRBD2. The CDR3 spans 16 residues. Trimming took 0 bases from V and 5 from J; bases not matched to a gene: 4. From germline, CDR1 is SGHKS and CDR2 YYEKEE (reference sequence). CDR3 nucleotides: TGTGCCAGCAGCTTGGGACTAGCGGGAGGGCGGGACGAGCAGTACTTC. Translation: CASSLGLAGGRDEQYF. Based on the CDR3 plus reference TRBV5-5 and TRBJ2-7, the full variable domain is DAGVTQSPTHLIKTRGQQVTLRCSPISGHKSVSWYQQVLGQGPQFIFQYYEKEERGRGNFPDRFSARQFPNYSSELNVNALLLGDSALYLCASSLGLAGGRDEQYFGPGTRLTVT.

The V call is TRBV4-1, the J call TRBJ2-3; D remains ambiguous. Germline assignment: CDR1 MGHRA and CDR2 YSYEKL. Deletions cut 4 bases from V and 5 bases from J, with 10 bases between. This CDR3 region has 13 residues. CDR3 coding DNA: TGCGCCAGCAGCCCGGAGCACAGAGATACGCAGTATTTT. Translating it yields CASSPEHRDTQYF.

The J gene is TRBJ1-2, the V gene TRBV5-1; 7 nucleotides agree with TRBD1. The V and J ends lost 3 bases and 7 bases, in that order; junction bases with no gene match: 9. Germline V gene lookup returns CDR1 SGHRS and CDR2 YFSETQ. The CDR3 loop spans 14 amino acids. The CDR3 reads CASSSGGPSGGYTF. DNA for the CDR3: TGCGCCAGCAGCTCAGGGGGACCCTCCGGTGGCTACACCTTC. The full variable domain, with the rest looked up from reference TRBV5-1 and TRBJ1-2, is KAGVTQTPRYLIKTRGQQVTLSCSPISGHRSVSWYQQTPGQGLQFLFEYFSETQRNKGNFPGRFSGRQFSNSRSEMNVSTLELGDSALYLCASSSGGPSGGYTFGSGTRLTVV.